Below are 20 T cell receptor beta chains sequenced from a single sample in a study of shared clonotypes between healthy human individuals. Assay: immunoSEQ multiplex PCR; the TCRdb copy retains only in-frame clones and omits some. The sample shows about 2.5 million clones, roughly 92% of them seen only once. The source material was naive CD4+ T cells from PBMCs. Subset here: CD45RA+ positively selected. The receptors originated from a man aged 18 to 35 in good health. Some clones in this sample may be carry-over from other donors' samples.

This chain links TRBV6-5 with TRBJ1-2, with D possibly being TRBD1 (6 bases). V was pared by 0 bases and J by 2 bases, with 10 bases between. Germline CDR1 is MNHEY and CDR2 is SVGAGI. The CDR3 spans 15 residues. CDR3 sequence reads: CASSYSRGQNYGYTF. The CDR3 nucleotides read TGTGCCAGCAGTTACTCGCGCGGACAGAACTATGGCTACACCTTC.

As to this clone: Relative to the germline gene, one junction end is altered; a read error may explain this. The V gene is TRBV27, the J gene TRBJ2-6, with D possibly being TRBD1 (6 bases). Germline V lookup: CDR1 MNHEY, CDR2 SMNVEV (reference sequence). The CDR3 is 18 residues long. Written as DNA, the CDR3 is TGTGCCGGCAGTTTAGTCTCAGGGGACGTTGGTGGGGCCAACGTCCTGACTTTC. Translated, it gives CAGSLVSGDVGGANVLTF.

The chain is built from TRBV12-5 and TRBJ2-2; 7 nucleotides agree with TRBD2. Looked up from germline, CDR1 is LGHNT and CDR2 is FRNRAP. The CDR3 runs 17 residues. V shed 1 base, J shed 6 bases, and the junction held 11 bases outside the gene matches. The CDR3: CASGLASTGGWSGELFF. As DNA, the CDR3 is TGTGCTAGTGGTTTGGCCAGTACGGGGGGTTGGTCCGGGGAGCTGTTTTTT. The entire variable domain, with the rest obtained from reference TRBV12-5 and TRBJ2-2, is as follows: DARVTQTPRHKVTEMGQEVTMRCQPILGHNTVFWYRQTMMQGLELLAYFRNRAPLDDSGMPKDRFSAEMPDATLATLKIQPSEPRDSAVYFCASGLASTGGWSGELFFGEGSRLTVL.

This clone was counted a single time. CDR3 loop: CAWSVWTSGYNEQFF. The CDR3 coding sequence is TGTGCCTGGAGTGTTTGGACTAGCGGATACAATGAGCAGTTCTTC. V and J are TRBV30 and TRBJ2-1, with TRBD2 matching over 10 bases. V shed 0 bases, J shed 4 bases, and the junction held 3 bases outside the gene matches. Germline V gene sequence: CDR1 GTSNPN, CDR2 SVGIG (reference sequence). CDR3 size: 15 residues. The entire variable domain, with the rest obtained from reference TRBV30 and TRBJ2-1, is as follows: SQTIHQWPATLVQPVGSPLSLECTVEGTSNPNLYWYRQAAGRGLQLLFYSVGIGQISSEVPQNLSASRPQDRQFILSSKKLLLSDSGFYLCAWSVWTSGYNEQFFGPGTRLTVL.

This clone was observed once. The rearrangement links TRBV6-1 to TRBJ2-1; the match to TRBD2 covers 13 bases. The CDR3 is made up of 16 amino acids. From germline, CDR1 is MNHNS and CDR2 SASEGT. V shed 2 bases, J shed 9 bases, and the junction held 7 bases outside the gene matches. CDR3 sequence reads: CASSEYGLAGEGEQFF. In DNA form, the CDR3 reads TGTGCCAGCAGTGAATATGGACTAGCGGGAGAGGGTGAGCAGTTCTTC.

This chain joins TRBV30 and TRBJ1-5, with D unclear. The V gene's germline CDR1 is GTSNPN and CDR2 SVGIG (reference sequence). The CDR3 runs to 13 residues. V lost 4 bases and J 11 bases, leaving 18 bases between the germline ends. The CDR3 is CAWTIGPDSAQHF. In DNA, the CDR3 is TGTGCCTGGACCATCGGGCCGGATTCGGCCCAGCATTTT. Full variable domain (remainder filled in from reference TRBV30 and TRBJ1-5): SQTIHQWPATLVQPVGSPLSLECTVEGTSNPNLYWYRQAAGRGLQLLFYSVGIGQISSEVPQNLSASRPQDRQFILSSKKLLLSDSGFYLCAWTIGPDSAQHFGDGTRLSIL.

The chain has TRBV6-6 and TRBJ2-3; no clear D. The CDR3 extends over 14 amino acids. V lost 7 bases and J 1 base, leaving 12 bases between the germline ends. The germline CDR1 and CDR2 sequences are MNHNY and SVGAGI (reference sequence). The CDR3 reads CASTQSAGTDTQYF. The CDR3 DNA follows: TGTGCCAGCACCCAGTCAGCAGGCACAGATACGCAGTATTTT.

Of note for this clone: Other DNA sequences in the sample encode the same CDR3. The chain links TRBV28 to TRBJ1-2; no firm D call. Germline loops: CDR1 MDHEN, CDR2 SYDVKM. The CDR3 extends over 13 amino acids. The V end was cut by 7 bases, the J end by 2 bases, with 11 bases between. CDR3 in DNA: TGTGCCAGCACCTCCCCAGCGAACTATGGCTACACCTTC. This encodes CASTSPANYGYTF.

This chain uses TRBV4-1 with TRBJ1-2, with a weak D call TRBD1 (6 bases). Germline assignment: CDR1 MGHRA and CDR2 YSYEKL. Trimming took off 0 bases at V and 6 bases at J, with 8 bases between the two ends. The CDR3 is 13 amino acids. CDR3 coding DNA: TGCGCCAGCAGCCAAGACAGGGACAATGGCTACACCTTC. Translated, it gives CASSQDRDNGYTF.

This chain joins TRBV19 and TRBJ2-6; 7 nucleotides line up with TRBD1. Germline V gene data show CDR1 as LNHDA and CDR2 as SQIVND (reference sequence). V was pared by 8 bases and J by 0 bases, with 4 bases of the junction left unmatched. This CDR3 is built from 15 residues. CDR3 protein: CASRDSISGANVLTF. CDR3 nucleotides: TGTGCCAGTCGGGACAGCATCTCTGGGGCCAACGTCCTGACTTTC.

The chain is built from TRBV10-3 and TRBJ2-7; 7 bases are shared with TRBD1. J lost 3 bases, V lost 3 bases, and 5 bases had no gene match. The CDR3 has 14 residues. Germline loops: CDR1 ENHRY, CDR2 SYGVKD. CDR3: CAISDLGGGYEQYF. The CDR3 DNA reads as TGTGCCATCAGTGATTTAGGGGGCGGCTACGAGCAGTACTTC.

This clone has a handful of counts. One junction end does not reproduce the germline sequence, and a read error may be involved. This sequence joins TRBV7-3 and TRBJ1-2, with 7 bases that match TRBD1. The CDR3 sequence is 13 residues long. Germline V gene sequence: CDR1 SGHTA, CDR2 FQGTGA. CDR3 nucleotides: TGTGCCAGCAGCATAACAGGGGAAGGAGGCTACACCTTC. It yields the protein CASSITGEGGYTF.

The chain couples TRBV28 to TRBJ2-3; D possibly corresponds to TRBD1 (5 bases). Trimming removed 6 bases at V and 6 bases at J, with 16 bases between. CDR3 length: 14 amino acids. Germline V lookup: CDR1 MDHEN, CDR2 SYDVKM. Here the CDR3 reads CASRPFGRVDTQYF. CDR3 bases: TGTGCCAGCAGACCCTTTGGCAGGGTGGATACGCAGTATTTT.

The V call is TRBV6-5, the J call TRBJ2-7; perhaps TRBD1 as D (5 bases). Per germline, CDR1 MNHEY and CDR2 SVGAGI. V lost 6 bases to trimming and J lost 6 bases, with 18 bases between them. The CDR3 loop spans 14 amino acids. The CDR3 DNA reads TGTGCCAGCAGAATTACGCCAGGGTTACTCGAGCAGTACTTC. Translating it yields CASRITPGLLEQYF.

The chain carries TRBV6-5 and TRBJ1-3; D perhaps matches TRBD1 (5 bases). Per germline, CDR1 MNHEY and CDR2 SVGAGI. The length of the CDR3 is 14 residues. Between the trimmed V and J ends, which lost 5 bases and 0 bases, there was a span of 8 bases. The CDR3 coding sequence is TGTGCCAGCAGTCGACAGAACTCTGGAAACACCATATATTTT. This gives the protein CASSRQNSGNTIYF.

This chain uses TRBV2 with TRBJ2-5, with D possibly TRBD2 on 6 matching bases. The J call may be faulty, since TRBJ2-7 better matches the DNA end. In germline, CDR1 is SNHLY, CDR2 FYNNEI. The CDR3 is 14 amino acids. CDR3 DNA sequence: TGTGCCAGCAGTGAATCCCGCCGGGGGTACGAGCAGTACTTC. This translates into CASSESRRGYEQYF.

This sequence joins TRBV4-1 and TRBJ2-7; 12 positions agree with TRBD1. V trimming: 2 bases; J trimming: 7 bases; junction bases outside the gene matches: 9. This CDR3 is 16 amino acids long. CDR1 is MGHRA and CDR2 is YSYEKL in the germline V gene. CDR3 protein: CASSQNTGTGGWEQYF. CDR3 DNA: TGCGCCAGCAGCCAAAATACCGGGACAGGGGGCTGGGAGCAGTACTTC.

V is TRBV2 and J is TRBJ2-1; the D gene is possibly TRBD1 (6 bases). Trimming took 6 bases from V and 8 from J, leaving 11 bases between them. The V gene's germline CDR1 is SNHLY and CDR2 FYNNEI. The CDR3 is 12 amino acids. The CDR3 loop reads CASRGTGYEQFF. The CDR3 region has the DNA TGTGCCAGCAGGGGAACAGGGTATGAGCAGTTCTTC.

V and J are TRBV5-6 and TRBJ2-3; 9 bases align to TRBD1. This CDR3 comprises 14 residues. The J segment lost 3 bases and the V segment lost 6 bases, leaving 5 bases of the junction unmatched. Germline V lookup: CDR1 SGHDT, CDR2 YYEEEE. In nucleotides, the CDR3 is TGTGCCAGCAACCCTGGACAGGGGACAGATACGCAGTATTTT. Protein product: CASNPGQGTDTQYF.

Turning to this clone: This same CDR3 is encoded by further DNA sequences in the sample. CDR3 amino acids: CASSVGVSGANVLTF. CDR3 coding DNA: TGTGCCAGCAGCGTAGGGGTATCTGGGGCCAACGTCCTGACTTTC. The chain joins TRBV9 to TRBJ2-6, with unresolved D. This CDR3 contains 15 residues. Trimming took off 0 bases at V and 1 base at J, with 5 bases between the two ends. Germline V CDR1 and CDR2: SGDLS, YYNGEE.